The rows below give T cell receptor beta chains drawn from one sample of a study of sequential checkpoint blockade in melanoma. Assay: immunoSEQ multiplex PCR; the TCRdb copy retains only in-frame clones and omits some. This table holds 25,000 to 30,000 clones, around 80% found once. The sequences come from CD8+ T cells sorted from blood (inferred from file names), collected from a patient given nivolumab and ipilimumab in sequence. The receptors shown here come from a human donor with melanoma. CDR3s include the opening cysteine and the closing phenylalanine or tryptophan. A D gene is named only where the DNA matches it firmly. Not all rows give a size; the values are once, few, many and, for expanded clones, a class.

CDR3aa,CDR3nt,v_gene,j_gene,d_gene,len,abundance
CASSPRGNLGETQYF,TGTGCCAGCAGCCCCAGAGGGAACCTTGGGGAGACCCAGTACTTC,TRBV9,TRBJ2-5,.,15,few
CASGGAGVKQFF,TGTGCCAGCGGCGGGGCGGGAGTGAAGCAGTTCTTC,TRBV9,TRBJ2-1,TRBD2,12,.
CASTPGGGGADTQYF,TGTGCCAGCACCCCAGGCGGAGGGGGGGCCGATACGCAGTATTTT,TRBV7-2,TRBJ2-3,.,15,few
CASSYTNNNEKLFF,TGTGCCAGCAGTTACACCAACAATAATGAAAAACTGTTTTTT,TRBV6-6,TRBJ1-4,.,14,.
CSAVGGRSSYEQYF,TGCAGCGCTGTAGGGGGCCGGAGCTCCTACGAGCAGTACTTC,TRBV29-1,TRBJ2-7,TRBD1,14,.
CASSPAGSNEQFF,TGCGCCAGCAGCCCTGCCGGGAGCAATGAGCAGTTCTTC,TRBV4-1,TRBJ2-1,.,13,.
CASSQNRVPGNTIYF,TGTGCCAGCAGTCAGAACAGGGTTCCTGGAAACACCATATATTTT,TRBV28,TRBJ1-3,.,15,few
CASSLTAGIEAGELFF,TGTGCCAGCTCCCTGACCGCAGGGATCGAGGCCGGGGAGCTGTTTTTT,TRBV18,TRBJ2-2,.,16,.
CAISEGGEGYTF,TGTGCCATCAGTGAGGGAGGGGAGGGCTACACCTTC,TRBV10-3,TRBJ1-2,.,12,few
CASSQGSSAKNIQYF,TGTGCCAGCAGTCAGGGATCGTCAGCCAAAAACATTCAGTACTTC,TRBV2,TRBJ2-4,.,15,.
CASSGLAGGLNEQFF,TGTGCCAGCAGTGGTCTAGCGGGGGGTCTCAATGAGCAGTTCTTC,TRBV6-4,TRBJ2-1,TRBD2,15,.
CASSQDGQASQPQHF,TGTGCCAGCAGCCAAGACGGACAGGCGAGCCAGCCCCAGCATTTT,TRBV4-2,TRBJ1-5,TRBD1,15,few
CASSLFPTDLGYTF,TGTGCCAGCAGTTTATTCCCAACAGATTTGGGCTACACCTTC,TRBV28,TRBJ1-2,.,14,.
CATSRGTSGGADTQYF,TGTGCCACCAGCAGAGGGACTAGCGGGGGTGCAGATACGCAGTATTTT,TRBV15,TRBJ2-3,TRBD2,16,.
CASSKGPGQGLETQYF,TGTGCCAGCAGCAAGGGACCGGGACAGGGCTTGGAGACCCAGTACTTC,TRBV21-1,TRBJ2-5,.,16,.
CASSMREGLEQFF,TGTGCCAGTAGTATGAGGGAGGGCCTCGAGCAGTTCTTC,TRBV19,TRBJ2-1,TRBD2,13,.
CASSQGEFRDEQFF,TGTGCCAGCAGTCAGGGGGAGTTTCGGGATGAGCAGTTCTTC,TRBV6-5,TRBJ2-1,TRBD1,14,.
CASSLFGTSGKEETQYF,TGTGCCAGCAGTTTATTTGGGACTAGCGGGAAGGAAGAGACCCAGTACTTC,TRBV28,TRBJ2-5,TRBD2,17,.
CAISGGHPSNQPQHF,TGTGCCATCAGTGGGGGACATCCAAGCAATCAGCCCCAGCATTTT,TRBV10-3,TRBJ1-5,.,15,.
CASGQGANTIYF,TGTGCCAGCGGGCAGGGGGCAAACACCATATATTTT,TRBV6-5,TRBJ1-3,TRBD1,12,.
CASSLAAGKKTQYF,TGTGCCAGCAGCTTGGCGGCCGGGAAAAAGACCCAGTACTTC,TRBV5-6,TRBJ2-5,.,14,few
CASGPGGEGYTF,TGTGCCTCTGGCCCAGGAGGCGAAGGCTACACCTTC,TRBV11-2,TRBJ1-2,.,12,.
CASSFRSVEQFF,TGTGCCAGCAGCTTCCGTTCGGTTGAGCAGTTCTTC,TRBV7-6,TRBJ2-1,.,12,.
CASSSRDSPSTDTQYF,TGTGCCAGCAGCTCTAGAGACAGTCCTAGCACAGATACGCAGTATTTT,TRBV5-4,TRBJ2-3,.,16,.
CASRGLDSYEQYF,TGCGCCAGCAGAGGACTAGACTCCTACGAGCAGTACTTC,TRBV5-1,TRBJ2-7,TRBD2,13,once
CATSSLRGSSGNTIYF,TGTGCCACCAGCAGTCTCAGGGGGTCCTCTGGAAACACCATATATTTT,TRBV15,TRBJ1-3,TRBD1,16,few
CASSFPGTGVAFF,TGTGCCAGCAGTTTTCCAGGGACAGGGGTAGCTTTCTTT,TRBV7-9,TRBJ1-1,TRBD1,13,.
CASSEYFRGQETQYF,TGTGCCAGCAGTGAATATTTCAGGGGGCAAGAGACCCAGTACTTC,TRBV6-1,TRBJ2-5,TRBD1,15,.
CASMSGGAYNEQFF,TGTGCCAGCATGAGCGGGGGGGCCTACAATGAGCAGTTCTTC,TRBV25-1,TRBJ2-1,TRBD2,14,.
CASSPGGSYEQYF,TGTGCCAGTTCCCCCGGAGGCTCCTACGAGCAGTACTTC,TRBV19,TRBJ2-7,.,13,.
CASTSEGGVRGGYTF,TGTGCCAGCACTTCGGAAGGGGGCGTGAGGGGTGGCTACACCTTC,TRBV4-2,TRBJ1-2,TRBD1,15,.
CASSKPPRQGPPYYEQYF,TGTGCCAGCAGCAAACCCCCTAGACAGGGTCCCCCCTACTACGAGCAGTACTTC,TRBV21-1,TRBJ2-7,.,18,few
CASSIDLVTYEQYF,TGTGCCAGTAGTATAGATCTCGTAACCTACGAGCAGTACTTC,TRBV19,TRBJ2-7,.,14,.
CASSFGSDTQYF,TGTGCCAGCAGTTTCGGTTCAGATACGCAGTATTTT,TRBV28,TRBJ2-3,.,12,.
CASSLWGGLEQYF,TGTGCCAGCAGTTTATGGGGGGGTTTGGAGCAGTACTTC,TRBV28,TRBJ2-7,.,13,.
CASTLSGDDNEQFF,TGTGCCAGCACTCTGTCAGGGGACGACAATGAGCAGTTCTTC,TRBV9,TRBJ2-1,.,14,.
CAGATGESNTEAFF,TGTGCCGGCGCCACAGGAGAATCTAACACTGAAGCTTTCTTT,TRBV6-5,TRBJ1-1,.,14,.
CASSPAPGFYEQYF,TGTGCCAGCAGCCCCGCTCCGGGGTTTTACGAGCAGTACTTC,TRBV7-2,TRBJ2-7,.,14,.
CASSQGGFTDTQYF,TGCGCCAGCAGCCAAGGGGGCTTTACAGATACGCAGTATTTT,TRBV4-1,TRBJ2-3,.,14,.
CAGTGDRAEAFF,TGTGCCGGGACCGGGGACAGGGCTGAAGCTTTCTTT,TRBV30,TRBJ1-1,TRBD1,12,.
CASSQDAVDREETQYF,TGCGCCAGCAGCCAAGATGCGGTCGACAGAGAAGAGACCCAGTACTTC,TRBV4-1,TRBJ2-5,.,16,.
CASSYDSYNEQFF,TGTGCCAGCAGTTACGACAGCTACAATGAGCAGTTCTTC,TRBV27,TRBJ2-1,.,13,.
CASSFGQGEYEQYF,TGTGCCAGCAGTTTCGGACAGGGGGAGTACGAGCAGTACTTC,TRBV6-5,TRBJ2-7,TRBD1,14,few
CASRPQGDGYTF,TGTGCCAGCAGACCACAGGGGGATGGCTACACCTTC,TRBV6-1,TRBJ1-2,TRBD1,12,.
CATTLGLGADEQFF,TGTGCCACTACACTTGGCTTAGGGGCCGATGAGCAGTTCTTC,TRBV28,TRBJ2-1,.,14,.
CASSGQGDQQFF,TGTGCCAGCAGTGGACAGGGGGACCAGCAGTTCTTC,TRBV25-1,TRBJ2-1,TRBD1,12,.
CASLGSGELFF,TGTGCCAGCCTAGGGAGCGGGGAGCTGTTTTTT,TRBV2,TRBJ2-2,.,11,.
CASSQEGQGGGQPQHF,TGTGCCAGCAGCCAAGAGGGACAGGGCGGTGGTCAGCCCCAGCATTTT,TRBV4-2,TRBJ1-5,TRBD1,16,.
CASSHPSGGGSAREQYF,TGTGCCAGCAGCCACCCTAGCGGGGGAGGATCGGCACGCGAGCAGTACTTC,TRBV4-2,TRBJ2-7,TRBD2,17,few
CASSVAQRVNNEQFF,TGTGCCAGCAGCGTCGCCCAGCGGGTCAACAATGAGCAGTTCTTC,TRBV9,TRBJ2-1,.,15,few